This TCR beta chain was captured by sequencing in a study of blood T cell repertoires in COVID-19. Overall study context: The United States, Italy and Spain provided the acute and convalescent COVID-19 samples. The analysed material was cDNA or gDNA that came from T cells, B-cell-depleted T cells, or PBMCs.

Source study methods: Amplification from reference gene primers served as the basis for estimated nucleated cell counts. Produced via immunoSEQ multiplex PCR; TCRdb's table is partial and in-frame only. Clone size and the V and J calls come from that table; the DNA yielded D and trimming. The sample has just over 200,000 clones, around 82% seen once. The CDR3 runs 13 residues. V dropped 5 bases and J dropped 5 bases, with 12 bases sitting between them. CDR1 is LGHDT, CDR2 YNNKEL, per germline (reference sequence). The material sequenced was peripheral blood. This receptor was taken from a woman aged 70-85 years with acute or convalescent COVID-19. The V call is TRBV3-1 (or the pseudogene TRBV3-2), the J call TRBJ2-5; tentative D call: TRBD2 (6 bases). This CDR3 reads CASSSIAVETQYF. The CDR3 DNA reads TGTGCCAGCAGCTCCATAGCGGTGGAGACCCAGTACTTC.